The present TCR beta chain was sequenced within a study of T cells in Graves' hyperthyroidism and ophthalmopathy. From RNA transcripts, TCR beta CDR3 regions were amplified. Using the HTBI primer set, a first-round RT-PCR was run on the TCR CDR3. One entry per CDR3 protein results from TCRdb running MiXCR on the multiplex PCR reads. The table lists about 380,000 distinct CDR3 sequences, roughly 14% of them singletons. The clonotype originates from a man aged 25 to 45 with Graves' hyperthyroidism that later progressed to Graves' ophthalmopathy. Sequencing used blood.

CDR3 in DNA: TGCAGTGCTGGCTCTCCAGGGAGCCATCAGCCCCAGCATTTT. This codes for CSAGSPGSHQPQHF. The genes are TRBV20-1 and TRBJ1-5; the D gene is possibly TRBD1 (5 bases). This CDR3 is built from 14 residues. V dropped 5 bases and J dropped 5 bases, with 16 bases sitting between them. Germline CDR1 and CDR2: DFQATT and SNEGSKA (reference sequence).